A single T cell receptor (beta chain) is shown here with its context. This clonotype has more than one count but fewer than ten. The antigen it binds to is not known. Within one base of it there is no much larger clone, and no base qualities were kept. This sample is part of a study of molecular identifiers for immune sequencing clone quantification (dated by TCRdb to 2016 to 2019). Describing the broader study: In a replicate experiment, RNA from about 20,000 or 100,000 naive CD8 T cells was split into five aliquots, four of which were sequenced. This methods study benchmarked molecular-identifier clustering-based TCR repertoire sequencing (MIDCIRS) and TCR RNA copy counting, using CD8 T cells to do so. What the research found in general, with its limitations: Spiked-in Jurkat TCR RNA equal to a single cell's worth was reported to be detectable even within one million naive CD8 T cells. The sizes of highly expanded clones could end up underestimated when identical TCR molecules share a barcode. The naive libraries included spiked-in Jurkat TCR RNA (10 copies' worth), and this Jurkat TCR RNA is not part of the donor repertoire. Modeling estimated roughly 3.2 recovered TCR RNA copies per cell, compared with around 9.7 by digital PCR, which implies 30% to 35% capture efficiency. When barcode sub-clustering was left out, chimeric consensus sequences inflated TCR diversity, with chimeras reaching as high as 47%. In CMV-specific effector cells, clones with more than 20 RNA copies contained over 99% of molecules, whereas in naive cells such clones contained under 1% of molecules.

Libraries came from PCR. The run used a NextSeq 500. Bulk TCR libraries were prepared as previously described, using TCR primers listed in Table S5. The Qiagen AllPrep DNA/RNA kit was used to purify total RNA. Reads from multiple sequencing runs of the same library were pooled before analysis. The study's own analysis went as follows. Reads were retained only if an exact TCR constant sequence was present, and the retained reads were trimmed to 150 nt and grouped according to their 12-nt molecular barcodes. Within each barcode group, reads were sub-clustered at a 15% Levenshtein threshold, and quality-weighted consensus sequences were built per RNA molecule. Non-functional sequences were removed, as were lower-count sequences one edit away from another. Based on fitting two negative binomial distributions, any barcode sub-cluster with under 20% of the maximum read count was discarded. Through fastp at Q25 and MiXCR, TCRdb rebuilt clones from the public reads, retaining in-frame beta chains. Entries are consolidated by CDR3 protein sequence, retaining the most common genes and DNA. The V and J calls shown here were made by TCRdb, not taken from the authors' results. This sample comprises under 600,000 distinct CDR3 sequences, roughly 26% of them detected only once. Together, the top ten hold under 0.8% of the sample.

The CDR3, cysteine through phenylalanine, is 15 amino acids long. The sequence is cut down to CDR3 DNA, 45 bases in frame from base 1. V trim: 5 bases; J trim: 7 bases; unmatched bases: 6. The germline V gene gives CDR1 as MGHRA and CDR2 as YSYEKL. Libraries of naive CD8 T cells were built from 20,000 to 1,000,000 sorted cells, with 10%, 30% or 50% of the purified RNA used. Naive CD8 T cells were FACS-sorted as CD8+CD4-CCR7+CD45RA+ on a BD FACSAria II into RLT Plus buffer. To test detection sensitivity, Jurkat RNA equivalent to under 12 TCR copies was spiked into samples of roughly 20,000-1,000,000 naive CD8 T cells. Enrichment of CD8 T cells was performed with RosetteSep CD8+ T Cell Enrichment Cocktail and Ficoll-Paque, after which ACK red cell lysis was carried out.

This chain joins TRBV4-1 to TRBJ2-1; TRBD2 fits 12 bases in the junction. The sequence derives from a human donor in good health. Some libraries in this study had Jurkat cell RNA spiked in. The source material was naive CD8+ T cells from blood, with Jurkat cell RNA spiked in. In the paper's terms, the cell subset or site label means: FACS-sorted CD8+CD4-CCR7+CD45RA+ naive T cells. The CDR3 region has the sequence CASSTLAGGRNEQFF. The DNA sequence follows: TGCGCCAGCAGCACTCTAGCGGGAGGGAGGAATGAGCAGTTCTTC.